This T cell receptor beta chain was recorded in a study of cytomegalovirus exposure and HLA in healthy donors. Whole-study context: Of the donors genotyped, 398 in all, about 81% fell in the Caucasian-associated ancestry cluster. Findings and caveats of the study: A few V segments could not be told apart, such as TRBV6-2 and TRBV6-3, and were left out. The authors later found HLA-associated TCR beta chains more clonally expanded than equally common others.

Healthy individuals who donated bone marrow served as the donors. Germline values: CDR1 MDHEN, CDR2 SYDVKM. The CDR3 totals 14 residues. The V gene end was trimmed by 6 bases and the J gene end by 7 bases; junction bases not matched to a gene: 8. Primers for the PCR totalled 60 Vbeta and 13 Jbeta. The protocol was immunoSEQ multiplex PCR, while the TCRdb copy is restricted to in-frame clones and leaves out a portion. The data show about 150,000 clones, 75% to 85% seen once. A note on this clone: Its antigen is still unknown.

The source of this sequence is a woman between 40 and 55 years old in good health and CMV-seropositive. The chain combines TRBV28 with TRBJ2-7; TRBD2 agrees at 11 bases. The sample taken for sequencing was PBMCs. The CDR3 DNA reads TGTGCCAGCAGCCAACTAGCGGGAGAGTGGGAGCAGTACTTC. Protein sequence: CASSQLAGEWEQYF.